Shown below are 10 T cell receptor beta chains from a single sample sequenced in a study of OX40 agonist ivuxolimab in advanced cancers. Some clones are missing from TCRdb's copy, which holds only in-frame ones; the method was immunoSEQ multiplex PCR. The data show some 98,000 clones, with about 80% seen just once and roughly 1.5% held by the top ten. The material was CD4+ or CD8+ T cells sorted from blood, obtained in a trial of the OX40 agonist ivuxolimab. Every receptor here comes from an adult with an advanced solid tumor such as melanoma, head and neck, liver or kidney cancer.

J is TRBJ1-1 and V is TRBV6-1; D is undetermined. Per germline, CDR1 MNHNS and CDR2 SASEGT. The CDR3 covers 13 residues. Trimming removed 0 bases at V and 5 bases at J, with 7 bases between. The CDR3 loop is CASSEAGRTEAFF. CDR3 DNA sequence: TGTGCCAGCAGTGAAGCTGGACGGACTGAAGCTTTCTTT.

The V call is TRBV6-1, the J call TRBJ2-7; tentative D call: TRBD1 (5 bases). CDR3 length equals 13 residues. With 5 bases removed from V and 12 bases from J, the gap between germline ends came to 20 bases. Germline lookup yields CDR1 MNHNS and CDR2 SASEGT. CDR3 loop: CASSPRSQRGLYF. CDR3 nucleotide sequence: TGTGCCAGCAGTCCCCGGTCCCAAAGGGGTTTGTACTTC.

The rearrangement links TRBV12-5 to TRBJ1-4; TRBD1 might be the D (5 bases). The germline gives CDR1 LGHNT, CDR2 FRNRAP. Trimming shortened V by 4 bases and J by 4 bases, and 13 bases separated the two germline ends. CDR3 length equals 15 residues. CDR3 amino acids: CASGSRQIYNEKLFF. In nucleotides, the CDR3 is TGTGCTAGTGGTTCGCGACAGATTTATAATGAAAAACTGTTTTTT.

The genes are TRBV18 and TRBJ2-4, with a tentative D call TRBD1 (6 bases). V was pared by 1 base and J by 0 bases, with 10 bases between. The CDR3 length is 16 residues. Per germline, CDR1 KGHSH and CDR2 LQKENI. The CDR3 nucleotides read TGTGCCAGCTCACCACGGACAGACTTAGCCAAAAACATTCAGTACTTC. Translation gives CASSPRTDLAKNIQYF.

V usage is TRBV29-1 and J usage is TRBJ2-7; 9 bases are a match to TRBD2. The CDR3 is 13 residues long. The germline V gene has CDR1 SQVTM and CDR2 ANQGSEA. The V segment lost 8 bases and the J segment 7 bases; nucleotides outside the gene matches: 12. The CDR3 region has the DNA TGCAGCTTTAGCGGGAGTCCCTCGGGGGAGCAGTACTTC. It yields the protein CSFSGSPSGEQYF.

This clone was detected once. The rearrangement uses TRBV11-1 and TRBJ2-5; 14 bases map to TRBD2. The V and J ends lost 5 bases and 5 bases, in that order; junction bases with no gene match: 4. Per the germline V gene, CDR1 is SGHAT and CDR2 is FQDESV (reference sequence). CDR3 size: 15 residues. Here the CDR3 DNA reads TGTGCCAGCAGCCGTGGACTAGCGGGGGGCGAGACCCAGTACTTC. This gives the protein CASSRGLAGGETQYF. The whole variable domain, remainder taken from reference TRBV11-1 and TRBJ2-5, is EAEVAQSPRYKITEKSQAVAFWCDPISGHATLYWYRQILGQGPELLVQFQDESVVDDSQLPKDRFSAERLKGVDSTLKIQPAELGDSAMYLCASSRGLAGGETQYFGPGTRLLVL.

The genes are TRBV7-9 and TRBJ2-5, with 7 bases aligning to TRBD2. The J segment lost 5 bases and the V segment lost 5 bases, leaving 8 bases of the junction unmatched. The CDR3 runs to 14 residues. CDR1 and CDR2 (germline): SEHNR, FQNEAQ (reference sequence). DNA of the CDR3: TGTGCCAGCAGCCCCCACCCCGGGGGGGAGACCCAGTACTTC. This translates into CASSPHPGGETQYF.

The genes are TRBV5-6 and TRBJ1-5; TRBD1 matches at 7 bases. This CDR3 contains 13 residues. Germline lookup yields CDR1 SGHDT and CDR2 YYEEEE. V was clipped by 2 bases and J by 6 bases; unmatched bases: 2. The CDR3, as DNA: TGTGCCAGCAGCTTACAGGGGACTCAGCCCCAGCATTTT. Translated: CASSLQGTQPQHF.

The V call is TRBV5-4, the J call TRBJ1-1, with 9 bases matching TRBD1. Germline CDR1 SGHNT, CDR2 YYREEE (reference sequence). The J segment lost 5 bases and the V segment lost 3 bases, leaving 5 bases of the junction unmatched. The CDR3 is 14 amino acids. The chain's CDR3 is CASSWGQGRTEAFF. The CDR3 nucleotides are TGTGCCAGCAGCTGGGGACAGGGTCGGACTGAAGCTTTCTTT. The variable domain in full, with the rest retrieved from reference TRBV5-4 and TRBJ1-1, is ETGVTQSPTHLIKTRGQQVTLRCSSQSGHNTVSWYQQALGQGPQFIFQYYREEENGRGNFPPRFSGLQFPNYSSELNVNALELDDSALYLCASSWGQGRTEAFFGQGTRLTVV.

This chain connects TRBV6-5 to TRBJ2-7, with D unclear. Looked up from germline, CDR1 is MNHEY and CDR2 is SVGAGI. The CDR3 extends over 11 amino acids. The germline V and J ends were trimmed by 3 bases and 5 bases, with 5 bases remaining between them. The CDR3 sequence: CASSYLDEQYF. DNA of the CDR3: TGTGCCAGCAGTTATCTAGACGAGCAGTACTTC.